The TCR beta chain described here comes from a study of CD8 T cells in Susac syndrome (dated by TCRdb to the late 2010s). Turning to the overall study: Repertoire sequencing was used to test whether CD8+ T cell activation and differentiation in Susac syndrome was antigen driven. The study compared CD8+ T cell repertoire clonality among 12 healthy donors, approximately 14 Susac syndrome patients and some 16 multiple sclerosis patients. Broad study findings and their caveats: The study acknowledged that relatively few individuals were included in the TCR sequencing and HLA analysis.

RNA was extracted with the RNeasy kit and roughly 0.5 to 1 ug was reverse transcribed using random hexamers. The immunoSEQ multiplex PCR assay, which covers 54 Vbeta and 13 Jbeta segments, was used to amplify TCR beta CDR3 regions. Bias from PCR amplification was corrected by using a synthetic template baseline for primer optimization and for computational correction. In the original analysis: Reads were annotated to V, D and J genes according to IMGT and were analyzed with immunoSEQ Analyzer, with only productive sequences retained. To calculate clonality, Shannon entropy was normalized by log2 of the number of productive unique sequences and then subtracted from one. Public and private clones were assessed among the 100 most prevalent clones of each patient and control. Clones were defined as Susac-specific when absent from the healthy and MS cohorts, from fewer than 1,300 published viral clones and from other ImmuneACCESS disease sequences. Through fastp at Q25 and MiXCR, TCRdb rebuilt clones from the public reads, retaining in-frame beta chains. Rows merge per CDR3 protein into single entries with the most common DNA and genes. The V and J calls reflect TCRdb's pipeline rather than the authors' work. The sample data list under 20,000 distinct CDR3 sequences, and 90% to 95% of these were observed just once. Less than 0.3% of the sample lies in the top ten.

To note about this clonotype: Its antigen remains undetermined. No base quality information exists; no much larger clone differs at one position.

CDR3 length: 17 amino acids, cysteine to phenylalanine. The retained sequence is limited to the CDR3, 51 bases, with the frame set at the first base. Reading the germline V gene gives CDR1 MRHNA and CDR2 SNTAGT. Trimmed from V: 8 bases; trimmed from J: 2 bases; junction bases lacking a gene match: 12. Peripheral blood CD8+ and CD4+ T cells from healthy donors, Susac syndrome patients and multiple sclerosis patients were profiled using high-throughput TCR beta sequencing. The healthy donors served as controls matched for age and sex. Bulk CD8+ and CD4+ T cells were purified magnetically by negative isolation, whereas CD8+ TEMRA cells were enriched by FACS. Blood was drawn into EDTA tubes, processed within 24 hours, and PBMCs were isolated by density gradient centrifugation. PBMCs intended for TCR sequencing were cryopreserved in liquid nitrogen and thawed later in a water bath at 37 degrees C. A purity of at least 90% was achieved for sorted or isolated CD4+, CD8+ and CD8+ TEMRA cells.

This sequence was found in a human donor in good health. Material: CD8+ T cells from PBMCs. The rearrangement joined TRBV6-4 to TRBJ2-5, with 12 junctional bases fitting TRBD1. CDR3 protein: CASREVRDRGLQETQYF. The sequenced DNA is TGTGCCAGCCGAGAGGTCCGGGACAGGGGGCTTCAAGAGACCCAGTACTTC.